In its sample, the clone carrying this TCR beta chain was seen a few times. This sample was taken from a study of cytomegalovirus exposure and HLA in healthy donors. Sequencing used immunoSEQ multiplex PCR; TCRdb keeps in-frame clones, though not all of them. The sample yields about 54,000 clones, about 92% seen once. Germline V lookup: CDR1 SGHVS, CDR2 FQNEAQ. CDR3 length: 14 amino acids. Trimming removed 1 base from V and 11 bases from J, with 15 bases in between. The clonotype comes from a woman younger than 30 in good health and CMV-seropositive. This chain connects TRBV7-8 to TRBJ2-1, with D maybe TRBD2 (6 bases). Material for sequencing was PBMCs. The CDR3, as DNA: TGTGCCAGCAGCTTAGTTTGGGAGGACATTCAGCAGTTCTTC. Protein product: CASSLVWEDIQQFF.